A single T cell receptor (beta chain) is shown here with its context. Its cognate antigen is unknown. The CDR3 totals 13 residues. The V gene lost 7 bases and the J gene lost 2 bases, with 11 bases spanning the gap. Germline V lookup: CDR1 MNHEY, CDR2 SVGAGI. The sample is drawn from a study of cytomegalovirus exposure and HLA in healthy donors. General study results and limits: Researchers had no immune exposure information except CMV serostatus available. In a later analysis, V- and J-gene trimming of beta chains associated with a DCLRE1C missense variant, replicated independently. Previously analyzed data showed that most TCR beta V segments were productive at a frequency of about 90% or about 30%.

The PCR employed 60 Vbeta primers together with 13 Jbeta primers. TCRdb's table, derived via immunoSEQ multiplex PCR, lists solely in-frame clones and lacks some. The table records 90,000 to 130,000 clones, approximately 86% of them present only once. The sequencing sample was made of PBMCs. This TCR was recovered from a man aged 40-50 years in good health and CMV-seronegative. This rearrangement joins TRBV6-5 to TRBJ1-2; D is perhaps TRBD1 (6 bases). This CDR3 reads CASTQGRNYGYTF. The CDR3 DNA follows: TGTGCCAGCACACAGGGACGGAACTATGGCTACACCTTC.